Below, 30 T cell receptor beta chains from the same sample are listed, as sequenced in a study of T-cell memory formation after mild COVID-19 (dated by TCRdb to about 2021). The library came from 5' RACE. The reads were generated on an Illumina NovaSeq 6000. TCRdb cleaned the public reads at Q25 with fastp, built clones with MiXCR and kept in-frame beta chains. Rows with one shared CDR3 protein collapse into an entry with the most common genes and DNA. This sample has around 420,000 distinct CDR3 sequences in its table, and around 24% of those were observed once. The ten largest make up around 8.1% of the sample. Sample: PBMCs or a T cell subset sorted from them (not recorded which). These receptors came from an adult woman who had mild COVID-19 (a few samples of this study predate the infection). The sample titles of this study are shuffled in the database, so cell type and time point are left out; the donor was told from shared clones.

This clonotype has just a few counts. The chain is built from TRBV29-1 and TRBJ2-2; tentatively, D is TRBD1 or TRBD2 (5 bases each). CDR1 SQVTM and CDR2 ANQGSEA come from the germline V gene. This CDR3 region has 12 residues. Trimming shortened V by 7 bases and J by 3 bases, and 9 bases separated the two germline ends. Here the CDR3 reads CSGGGYTGELFF. Here the CDR3 DNA reads TGCAGCGGGGGCGGGTACACCGGGGAGCTGTTTTTT.

This clonotype turned up a few times. This chain connects TRBV6-2 or TRBV6-3 to TRBJ1-1; 7 positions match TRBD1. Germline assignment: CDR1 MNHEY and CDR2 SVGEGT. Trimming at V came to 7 bases and at J to 0 bases, leaving 8 bases not matched to a gene. The CDR3 consists of 15 residues. In DNA, the CDR3 is TGTGCCAGCAAATTCAGGGGGGGATTGAACACTGAAGCTTTCTTT. Amino acids: CASKFRGGLNTEAFF.

The gene calls are TRBV6-5 and TRBJ1-2, with TRBD1 matching over 7 bases. Germline loops: CDR1 MNHEY, CDR2 SVGAGI. This CDR3 is built from 13 residues. The V segment lost 6 bases and the J segment 7 bases; nucleotides outside the gene matches: 8. DNA of the CDR3: TGTGCCAGCAGGTCGACAGGGTACCGTGGCTACACCTTC. It specifies CASRSTGYRGYTF.

The chain uses TRBV5-1 and TRBJ1-1; tentatively, D is TRBD1 (5 bases). Germline V lookup: CDR1 SGHRS, CDR2 YFSETQ. V gave up 4 bases and J gave up 5 bases, with 12 bases separating them. The CDR3 consists of 13 residues. The CDR3 reads CASSTDGQTEAFF. The CDR3 DNA reads as TGCGCCAGCAGCACGGATGGACAAACTGAAGCTTTCTTT.

This chain uses TRBV6-6 with TRBJ1-1; 12 bases align to TRBD1. Germline V gives CDR1 MNHNY, CDR2 SVGAGI (reference sequence). V shed 0 bases, J shed 11 bases, and the junction held 7 bases outside the gene matches. The CDR3 consists of 15 residues. As DNA, the CDR3 is TGTGCCAGCAGTTACTCTCGGGACAGGGGGCAGAGGGCTTTCTTT. Translating gives CASSYSRDRGQRAFF.

V and J are TRBV3-1 and TRBJ2-5; 9 positions agree with TRBD2. CDR3 length: 15 amino acids. V gave up 3 bases and J gave up 5 bases; unmatched junction bases: 7. Germline V lookup: CDR1 LGHDT, CDR2 YNNKEL (reference sequence). The DNA of the CDR3 is TGTGCCAGCAGCCAGGTAGCGGGGGTACGGGAGACCCAGTACTTC. This sequence encodes CASSQVAGVRETQYF.

The chain couples TRBV9 to TRBJ2-7; no clear D gene. Trimming stripped 0 bases from V and 5 bases from J, with 9 bases between. Germline V gene lookup returns CDR1 SGDLS and CDR2 YYNGEE. This CDR3 comprises 13 residues. The CDR3 reads CASSVAQVDEQYF. CDR3 coding DNA: TGTGCCAGCAGCGTAGCTCAGGTGGACGAGCAGTACTTC.

This clonotype was seen more than once but under ten times. V usage is TRBV18 and J usage is TRBJ1-3; D call uncertain. In germline, CDR1 is KGHSH, CDR2 LQKENI. Trimming stripped 0 bases from V and 4 bases from J, with 10 bases between. This CDR3 has 15 amino acids. This CDR3 reads CASSPPSGWGNTIYF. The CDR3 nucleotides read TGTGCCAGCTCACCACCGAGCGGGTGGGGAAACACCATATATTTT.

V is TRBV27 and J is TRBJ2-7; 8 bases map to TRBD1. Germline CDR1 is MNHEY and CDR2 is SMNVEV (reference sequence). V shed 2 bases and J 0 bases; nucleotides not matched to a gene: 3. The CDR3 totals 15 residues. The CDR3 loop is CASSLATGGSYEQYF. DNA for the CDR3: TGTGCCAGCAGTTTAGCCACAGGGGGCTCCTACGAGCAGTACTTC.

The chain combines TRBV5-1 with TRBJ2-7, with D perhaps TRBD2 (7 bases). CDR3 length: 16 residues. The V gene's germline CDR1 is SGHRS and CDR2 YFSETQ. V lost 0 bases and J lost 6, with 19 bases in between. CDR3 bases: TGCGCCAGCAGCTTGGACGTTTTGAGGGGGGGCTCCGAGCAGTACTTC. Encoded protein: CASSLDVLRGGSEQYF.

The V and J genes are TRBV6-2 or TRBV6-3 and TRBJ2-3, with a tentative D call TRBD2 (5 bases). V lost 4 bases, J lost 10 bases, and 12 bases lay in between. In germline, CDR1 is MNHEY, CDR2 SVGEGT. The length of the CDR3 is 12 residues. The CDR3 spells CASSSGSAAQYF. CDR3 in DNA: TGTGCCAGCAGTTCGGGAAGTGCGGCGCAGTATTTT.

The V gene is TRBV7-3, the J gene TRBJ1-2; perhaps TRBD1 as D (5 bases). Germline V gives CDR1 SGHTA, CDR2 FQGTGA. The CDR3 consists of 14 residues. The V gene lost 5 bases and the J gene lost 8 bases, with 18 bases spanning the gap. The CDR3 DNA sequence: TGTGCCAGCAGCCCAGGGCTGGGGTCGGAAGGCTACACCTTC. It is translated as CASSPGLGSEGYTF.

The chain couples TRBV7-9 to TRBJ1-2; D is unclear. Between the trimmed V and J ends, which lost 7 bases and 3 bases, there was a span of 9 bases. This CDR3 comprises 12 residues. The V gene's germline CDR1 is SEHNR and CDR2 FQNEAQ (reference sequence). CDR3 sequence reads: CASTRSYYGYTF. The CDR3 DNA reads as TGTGCCAGCACCCGTTCTTACTATGGCTACACCTTC.

This rearrangement joins TRBV20-1 to TRBJ2-7; D possibly matches TRBD1 or TRBD2 (5 bases each). V was cut by 5 bases and J by 7 bases, with 18 bases left in between. The CDR3 is made up of 13 amino acids. The germline CDR1 and CDR2 sequences are DFQATT and SNEGSKA (reference sequence). The CDR3 here is CSAEGRPPREQYF. The CDR3 nucleotides read TGCAGTGCTGAGGGGCGCCCGCCCCGGGAGCAGTACTTC.

This clonotype has more than one count but fewer than ten. This sequence joins TRBV20-1 and TRBJ2-5, with 13 positions matching TRBD2. Germline V gene data show CDR1 as DFQATT and CDR2 as SNEGSKA (reference sequence). The CDR3 is made up of 15 amino acids. The V segment lost 5 bases and the J segment 2 bases; nucleotides outside the gene matches: 5. This chain's CDR3 is CSARGLAGEQETQYF. The CDR3 DNA is TGCAGTGCTCGAGGACTAGCGGGAGAGCAAGAGACCCAGTACTTC.

The chain is built from TRBV6-6 and TRBJ1-2; D ambiguous. CDR3 length equals 17 residues. The germline CDR1 and CDR2 sequences are MNHNY and SVGAGI (reference sequence). Trimming removed 4 bases at V and 5 bases at J, with 23 bases between. CDR3 amino acids: CASSLLDLGRVFYGYTF. The CDR3 DNA reads as TGTGCCAGCAGTTTACTCGATCTGGGTCGAGTTTTTTATGGCTACACCTTC.

The chain joins TRBV7-9 to TRBJ2-5; no definite D call. Trimming pared 9 bases from V and 5 bases from J, leaving 13 bases between. The germline CDR1 and CDR2 sequences are SEHNR and FQNEAQ (reference sequence). This CDR3 contains 12 residues. CDR3 loop: CASTDFGETQYF. In DNA, the CDR3 is TGTGCCAGTACAGACTTTGGGGAGACCCAGTACTTC.

The chain uses TRBV7-9 and TRBJ2-5, with 7 bases lining up with TRBD1. CDR1 and CDR2 (germline): SEHNR, FQNEAQ (reference sequence). The V segment lost 1 base and the J segment 5 bases; nucleotides outside the gene matches: 10. The CDR3 has 16 amino acids. In DNA, the CDR3 is TGTGCCAGCAGCTTAGTTGCACAGGGGATGAGGGAGACCCAGTACTTC. It translates to CASSLVAQGMRETQYF.

This chain connects TRBV7-6 to TRBJ2-1; D is perhaps TRBD1 or TRBD2 (5 bases each). From germline, CDR1 is SGHVS and CDR2 FNYEAQ. V was clipped by 3 bases and J by 8 bases, with 11 bases between them. This CDR3 region has 13 residues. This chain's CDR3 is CASSFTGRDEQFF. The CDR3 coding sequence is TGTGCCAGCAGCTTTACGGGACGGGATGAGCAGTTCTTC. Full variable domain (rest looked up from reference TRBV7-6 and TRBJ2-1): GAGVSQSPRYKVTKRGQDVALRCDPISGHVSLYWYRQALGQGPEFLTYFNYEAQQDKSGLPNDRFSAERPEGSISTLTIQRTEQRDSAMYRCASSFTGRDEQFFGPGTRLTVL.

The V gene is TRBV29-1, the J gene TRBJ1-2, with TRBD1 as a possible D gene (6 bases). This CDR3 has 13 residues. V lost 4 bases to trimming and J lost 5 bases, with 14 bases between them. Germline CDR1 is SQVTM and CDR2 is ANQGSEA. CDR3 residues: CSVGAGVGYGYTF. The DNA for the CDR3 is TGCAGCGTTGGGGCAGGGGTTGGATATGGCTACACCTTC.

This chain uses TRBV6-5 with TRBJ1-1; no reliable D call. V lost 0 bases to trimming and J lost 8 bases, with 16 bases between them. This CDR3 is 15 amino acids long. Germline CDR1 and CDR2: MNHEY and SVGAGI. CDR3 protein: CASSYSIGGGKEAFF. For the CDR3, the DNA is TGTGCCAGCAGTTACTCCATCGGTGGTGGCAAGGAAGCTTTCTTT.

The chain has TRBV20-1 and TRBJ1-2, with D perhaps TRBD1 (5 bases). CDR1 is DFQATT and CDR2 is SNEGSKA in the germline V gene (reference sequence). This CDR3 spans 12 amino acids. V shed 6 bases and J shed 8 bases, with 16 bases lying between them. The CDR3 DNA is TGCAGTGCCGCAGGGTTTGGTGGAGGCTACACCTTC. Translated: CSAAGFGGGYTF.

V usage is TRBV9 and J usage is TRBJ2-7; no definite D call. The CDR3 is 12 amino acids. V lost 3 bases and J lost 4, with 8 bases in between. CDR1 and CDR2 from the germline V gene are SGDLS and YYNGEE. The CDR3 nucleotides are TGTGCCAGCAGCGGTTTAGGATACGAGCAGTACTTC. Protein product: CASSGLGYEQYF.

This sequence joins TRBV20-1 and TRBJ1-5; no clear D gene. Germline CDR1 reads DFQATT; CDR2 reads SNEGSKA (reference sequence). CDR3 length equals 12 residues. V was shortened by 5 bases and J by 1 base, with 6 bases between the two germline ends. The CDR3 loop reads CSAWESNQPQHF. Written as DNA, the CDR3 is TGCAGTGCTTGGGAAAGCAATCAGCCCCAGCATTTT.

A few counts support this clonotype. CDR3 in DNA: TGCTCCGGCCTGGGGTGGGCTGGGGCCAACGTCCTGACTTTC. This codes for CSGLGWAGANVLTF. This chain connects TRBV20-1 to TRBJ2-6, with D hard to call. The CDR3 totals 14 residues. From germline, CDR1 is DFQATT and CDR2 SNEGSKA (reference sequence).

This clonotype appeared a few times. The V call is TRBV7-9, the J call TRBJ1-1, with D tentatively TRBD1 (5 bases). There are 15 residues in the CDR3. Germline CDR1 is SEHNR and CDR2 is FQNEAQ (reference sequence). Trimming pared 3 bases from V and 1 base from J, leaving 12 bases between. The DNA of the CDR3 is TGTGCCAGCAGCTTCGCCTCCGGGGGGAACACTGAAGCTTTCTTT. Translation gives CASSFASGGNTEAFF.

The chain joins TRBV27 to TRBJ2-2; D is possibly TRBD2 (6 bases). V was clipped by 6 bases and J by 3 bases, with 11 bases between them. Germline values: CDR1 MNHEY, CDR2 SMNVEV (reference sequence). This CDR3 is 14 amino acids long. Written as DNA, the CDR3 is TGTGCCAGCAGCCTGACTAGTTACACCGGGGAGCTGTTTTTT. Translation gives CASSLTSYTGELFF.

The genes are TRBV7-9 and TRBJ1-2, with D possibly being TRBD1 (6 bases). CDR1 and CDR2 from the germline V gene are SEHNR and FQNEAQ (reference sequence). This CDR3 has 15 residues. The V end was cut by 3 bases, the J end by 6 bases, with 17 bases between. CDR3 residues: CASSFSAGTRHGYTF. Written as DNA, the CDR3 is TGTGCCAGCAGCTTCTCAGCCGGGACAAGGCATGGCTACACCTTC.

This clonotype turned up a few times. The rearrangement uses TRBV4-3 and TRBJ2-3; 9 nucleotides line up with TRBD2. The CDR3 contains 15 residues. The germline gives CDR1 LGHNA, CDR2 YSLEER. The V and J ends lost 7 bases and 0 bases, in that order; junction bases with no gene match: 5. For the CDR3, the DNA is TGCGCCAGCACCCGTAGCGGGAGAAGCACAGATACGCAGTATTTT. Translation gives CASTRSGRSTDTQYF.

A few counts support this clonotype. This chain connects TRBV5-1 to TRBJ2-1; TRBD2 aligns across 15 bases. Germline V gives CDR1 SGHRS, CDR2 YFSETQ. The CDR3 consists of 18 residues. The ends lost 0 bases at V and 8 bases at J; junction bases unmatched: 9. In DNA, the CDR3 is TGCGCCAGCAGCTTGGGGGGACTAGCGGGAGGACTCTCCGATGAGCAGTTCTTC. It codes for CASSLGGLAGGLSDEQFF. The whole variable domain, filled in from reference TRBV5-1 and TRBJ2-1, reads KAGVTQTPRYLIKTRGQQVTLSCSPISGHRSVSWYQQTPGQGLQFLFEYFSETQRNKGNFPGRFSGRQFSNSRSEMNVSTLELGDSALYLCASSLGGLAGGLSDEQFFGPGTRLTVL.